These 5 T cell receptor beta chains came from one sample sequenced in a study of beta chain features in type 1 diabetes. Expressed TCRB transcripts were sequenced after all isolated RNA was converted to cDNA. Data came from immunoSEQ multiplex PCR; TCRdb stores just in-frame clones and leaves some out. This sample has fewer than 900,000 clones, with about a sixth found just once. The sample comprised naive CD4+ T cells from blood. These receptors were collected from a woman aged 18-30 years in good health.

This clone came up a few times. The J gene is TRBJ1-1, the V gene TRBV21-1; the table's D call, TRBD1, has no DNA check behind it. TRBV21-1 is listed as a pseudogene. This CDR3 spans 15 amino acids. The CDR3 reads CASSARQHMNTEAFF. In nucleotides, the CDR3 is TGTGCCAGCAGCGCCAGACAGCACATGAACACTGAAGCTTTCTTT.

In the case of this clone: This sample includes further DNA sequences coding for the same CDR3. This sequence joins TRBV2 and TRBJ2-7; D unclear. Germline lookup yields CDR1 SNHLY and CDR2 FYNNEI. Trimming stripped 8 bases from V and 1 base from J, with 3 bases between. The CDR3 runs 10 residues. CDR3 nucleotides: TGTGCCAGCCGTTCCTACGAGCAGTACTTC. Translated: CASRSYEQYF.

Here the CDR3 reads CASSQGPSAGSGETQYF. CDR3 sequence (DNA): TGTGCCAGCAGCCAAGGCCCCTCGGCCGGGAGCGGAGAGACCCAGTACTTC. The chain has TRBV4-2 and TRBJ2-5, with D possibly matching TRBD2 (6 bases). Germline values: CDR1 LGHNA, CDR2 YNFKEQ. This CDR3 contains 17 residues. With 1 base removed from V and 4 bases from J, the gap between germline ends came to 19 bases.

The rearrangement links TRBV5-1 to TRBJ2-7; perhaps TRBD2 as D (6 bases). V lost 4 bases, J lost 2 bases, and 16 bases lay in between. The germline CDR1 and CDR2 sequences are SGHRS and YFSETQ. This CDR3 contains 15 residues. CDR3 in amino acids: CASSEPGLGAYEQYF. In DNA form, the CDR3 reads TGCGCCAGCAGCGAACCGGGACTGGGGGCCTACGAGCAGTACTTC.

This clone has more than one count but fewer than ten. This sequence joins TRBV11-2 and TRBJ2-2; D is tentatively TRBD1 or TRBD2 (6 bases each). Trimming cost V 4 bases and J 4 bases, with 13 bases left between them. Germline loops: CDR1 SGHAT, CDR2 FQNNGV. This CDR3 region has 15 residues. The CDR3 region is CASSSGGTTTGELFF. As DNA, the CDR3 is TGTGCCAGCAGCTCCGGCGGGACAACCACCGGGGAGCTGTTTTTT.